The 9 T cell receptor beta chains given below trace back to one sample, sequenced in a study of T cells in Graves' hyperthyroidism and ophthalmopathy. Researchers took RNA transcripts and amplified the TCR beta CDR3 regions from them. First-round RT-PCR with HTBI primers amplified the TCR CDR3 region. One entry per CDR3 protein, called by TCRdb with MiXCR from the multiplex PCR reads. This table holds about half a million distinct CDR3 sequences, about 24% found once. Sequenced input: blood. These receptor sequences come from a woman aged 25 to 45 with Graves' ophthalmopathy.

The table lists this clonotype with many counts. The V and J genes are TRBV2 and TRBJ1-2; the match to TRBD1 covers 8 bases. With V trimmed by 6 bases and J by 8 bases, 11 bases remained unmatched. Germline values: CDR1 SNHLY, CDR2 FYNNEI. This CDR3 has 14 amino acids. The CDR3 sequence: CASSEGPGGWGYTF. In DNA, the CDR3 is TGTGCCAGCAGCGAGGGCCCAGGGGGCTGGGGCTACACCTTC.

V usage is TRBV20-1 and J usage is TRBJ2-5; the match to TRBD1 covers 9 bases. The germline V gene has CDR1 DFQATT and CDR2 SNEGSKA (reference sequence). V dropped 4 bases and J dropped 5; count of bases not matched to a gene: 5. The CDR3 is 13 amino acids. CDR3 nucleotide sequence: TGCAGTGCTATAACAGGGGGCAGGGAGACCCAGTACTTC. This gives the protein CSAITGGRETQYF.

A remark on this clonotype: The conserved closing phenylalanine or tryptophan is absent in this CDR3, likely reflecting a read error. The gene calls are TRBV11-1 and TRBJ1-2; 11 bases line up with TRBD1. The germline CDR1 and CDR2 sequences are SGHAT and FQDESV (reference sequence). This CDR3 comprises 17 residues. V gave up 5 bases and J gave up 0 bases; unmatched junction bases: 8. In DNA form, the CDR3 reads TGTGCCAGCAGCGACCGGGACAGGGGGAACTCTAACTATGGCTACACCTAC. Protein: CASSDRDRGNSNYGYTY.

This clonotype was recorded at least ten times. The chain is built from TRBV6-1 and TRBJ1-5, with D perhaps matching TRBD1 (6 bases). Germline V gene sequence: CDR1 MNHNS, CDR2 SASEGT. There are 16 residues in the CDR3. V lost 3 bases and J 2 bases, leaving 14 bases between the germline ends. In DNA, the CDR3 is TGTGCCAGCAGTGATCAGGGGAATTTGGGCAATCAGCCCCAGCATTTT. It yields the protein CASSDQGNLGNQPQHF.

This clonotype was detected ten times or more. The DNA of the CDR3 is TGTGCCAGCAGCCCCACCGGGACAGGGGAGCACGAGCAGTACTTC. Amino acid sequence: CASSPTGTGEHEQYF. The chain has TRBV27 and TRBJ2-7; 10 bases are shared with TRBD1. The junction had 10 bases not matched to a gene; V was cut back by 6 bases and J by 5 bases. Germline CDR1 and CDR2: MNHEY and SMNVEV (reference sequence). The length of the CDR3 is 15 residues.

This clonotype was counted a single time. This chain connects TRBV24-1 to TRBJ2-6; D possibly corresponds to TRBD1 (6 bases). Germline CDR1 and CDR2: KGHDR and SFDVKD. Trimming took off 3 bases at V and 1 base at J, with 9 bases between the two ends. The CDR3 is made up of 16 amino acids. The CDR3 is CATSDGTSSGANVLTF. The CDR3 DNA reads TGTGCCACCAGTGATGGGACATCGTCTGGGGCCAACGTCCTGACTTTC.

A remark on this clonotype: Being one base from a much bigger clone, this may be a read error. This sequence joins TRBV3-1 and TRBJ2-4; possibly TRBD1 for D (6 bases). The CDR3 loop spans 14 amino acids. V lost 0 bases to trimming and J lost 8 bases, with 11 bases between them. From germline, CDR1 is LGHDT and CDR2 YNNKEL (reference sequence). For the CDR3, the DNA is TGTGCCAGCAGCCAAGAGGCAGGGACATACATTCAGTACTTC. Translating gives CASSQEAGTYIQYF.

This clonotype occurred many times. The V and J genes are TRBV12-3 or TRBV12-4 and TRBJ1-3; D is undetermined. This CDR3 is built from 14 residues. The germline V and J ends were trimmed by 6 bases and 0 bases, with 9 bases remaining between them. CDR3 nucleotides: TGTGCCAGCAGGGCCCGTTTCTCTGGAAACACCATATATTTT. Its translation is CASRARFSGNTIYF.

This clonotype was detected many times. The chain employs TRBV7-8 and TRBJ1-2; TRBD1 aligns across 7 bases. Looked up from germline, CDR1 is SGHVS and CDR2 is FQNEAQ. The V segment lost 1 base and the J segment 2 bases; nucleotides outside the gene matches: 4. The CDR3 extends over 15 amino acids. In nucleotides, the CDR3 is TGTGCCAGCAGCTTAGGCCCACAGGGGAACTATGGCTACACCTTC. Translating gives CASSLGPQGNYGYTF.